A single T cell receptor beta chain is shown here with its context. Its antigen is not known. This record comes from a study of T cell repertoires in cytomegalovirus infection. On the study more broadly: Selection of CMV epitopes for the study included recently identified HLA-C-restricted and well-studied HLA-B-restricted ones. Both a matching HLA type and CMV infection were indicated by public TCR beta signatures. Whole-study results and caveats: Summed frequency of public TCR beta families distinguished CMV carriers with the relevant HLA.

TCRdb re-derived calls from the reads in MiXCR, one entry per CDR3 protein. The sample lists about 310,000 distinct CDR3 sequences, 20% to 25% occurring once. This TCR was recovered from a human donor in good health (CMV status not recorded). Some clones in this sample may be carry-over from other donors' samples. This specimen consisted of cultured PBMCs, obtained from culture after CMV antigen stimulation.

Here the CDR3 DNA reads TGTGCCAGCAGCGCCGGACAGATCACAGATACGCAGTATTTT. Amino acid sequence: CASSAGQITDTQYF. The V call is TRBV7-9, the J call TRBJ2-3, with TRBD1 as a possible D gene (6 bases). V lost 5 bases, J lost 2 bases, and 11 bases lay in between. This CDR3 contains 14 residues. The germline V gene has CDR1 SEHNR and CDR2 FQNEAQ (reference sequence).